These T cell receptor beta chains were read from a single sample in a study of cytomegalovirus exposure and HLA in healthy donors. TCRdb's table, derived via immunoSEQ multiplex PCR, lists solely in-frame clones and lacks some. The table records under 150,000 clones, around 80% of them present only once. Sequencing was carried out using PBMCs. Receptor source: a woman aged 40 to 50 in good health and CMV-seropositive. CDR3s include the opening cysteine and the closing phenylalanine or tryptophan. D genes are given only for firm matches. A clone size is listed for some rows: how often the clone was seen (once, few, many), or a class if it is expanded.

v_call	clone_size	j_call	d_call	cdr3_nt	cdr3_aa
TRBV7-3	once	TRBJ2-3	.	TGTGCCAGCAGCCGATCTAGCGGAGGGGGGACAGATACGCAGTATTTT	CASSRSSGGGTDTQYF
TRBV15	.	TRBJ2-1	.	TGTGCCACCAGCAGAACTGGAGACTCCTACAATGAGCAGTTCTTC	CATSRTGDSYNEQFF
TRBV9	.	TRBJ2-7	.	TGTGCCAGCAGCGTAGACTCCAGGGTTACCTACGAGCAGTACTTC	CASSVDSRVTYEQYF
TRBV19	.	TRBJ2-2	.	TGTGCCAGCCGACCAGGGACTCTCCGTTTTGGGGAGCTGTTTTTT	CASRPGTLRFGELFF
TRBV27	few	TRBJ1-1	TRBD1	TGTGCCAGCAGGGAATACAGGGGAACTGAAGCTTTCTTT	CASREYRGTEAFF
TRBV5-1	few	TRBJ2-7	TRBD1	TGCGCCAGCAGCTTGGGGACAGGGGGCAGCTACGAGCAGTACTTC	CASSLGTGGSYEQYF
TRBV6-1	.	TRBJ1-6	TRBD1	TGTGCCAGCAGTGAAAGGAGAGGGGGCGCCGATTCACCCCTCCACTTT	CASSERRGGADSPLHF
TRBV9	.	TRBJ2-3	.	TGTGCCAGCAGCATTACTAGTTCGGACACAGATACGCAGTATTTT	CASSITSSDTDTQYF
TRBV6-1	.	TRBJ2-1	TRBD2	TGTGCCAGCACCGGGACTAGCGCTCGCAATGAGCAGTTCTTC	CASTGTSARNEQFF
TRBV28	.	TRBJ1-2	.	TGTGCCAGCAGTCGACCCCTCTTGGGAGGCTATGGCTACACCTTC	CASSRPLLGGYGYTF
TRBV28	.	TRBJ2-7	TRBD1	TGTGCCAGCAGTAGGACAGGGGGCTACGAGCAGTACTTC	CASSRTGGYEQYF
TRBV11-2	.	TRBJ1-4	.	TGTGCCAGCAGCCAAGGGGGACCAGATGAAAAACTGTTTTTT	CASSQGGPDEKLFF
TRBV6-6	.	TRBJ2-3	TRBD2	TGTGCCAGCAGGATGAGTAGCGGGTTAGGGGATACGCAGTATTTT	CASRMSSGLGDTQYF
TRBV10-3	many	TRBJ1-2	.	TGTGCCATCAATGGCGGGGGCTCCACCCCACTGCAGGGCTATGGCTACACCTTC	CAINGGGSTPLQGYGYTF
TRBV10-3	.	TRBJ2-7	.	TGTGCCATCAGTGACCAAGTTGGACAGCCCTACGAGCAGTACTTC	CAISDQVGQPYEQYF
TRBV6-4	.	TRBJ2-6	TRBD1	TGTGCCAGCAGTGACGGACAGGGCGGCGGCTCTGGGGCCAACGTCCTGACTTTC	CASSDGQGGGSGANVLTF
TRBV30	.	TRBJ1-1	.	TGTGCCTGGAGTCGGGGAGGAGGCACTGAAGCTTTCTTT	CAWSRGGGTEAFF
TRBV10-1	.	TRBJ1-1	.	TGCGCCAGCAGTGAAGGGGGGGCCACTGAAGCTTTCTTT	CASSEGGATEAFF
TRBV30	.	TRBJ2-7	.	TGTGCCTGGAGTGGGGGCCGAGAGCAGTACTTC	CAWSGGREQYF
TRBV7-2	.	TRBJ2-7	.	TGTGCCAGCAGCTTAGTGGAGTCCTACGAGCAGTACTTC	CASSLVESYEQYF
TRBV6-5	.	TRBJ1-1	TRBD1	TGTGCCAGCAGTACAGGGGTGAACACTGAAGCTTTCTTT	CASSTGVNTEAFF
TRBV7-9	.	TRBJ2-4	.	TGTTCCAGCAGCCCCCTTATAAACATTCAGTACTTC	CSSSPLINIQYF
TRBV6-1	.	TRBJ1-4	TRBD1	TGTGCCAGCAGTGCCCTCCTTGACAGGGGGGAAAAACTGTTTTTT	CASSALLDRGEKLFF
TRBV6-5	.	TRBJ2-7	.	TGTGCCACCGCCGAAACTGACAGTCCCTTCTACGAGCAGTACTTC	CATAETDSPFYEQYF
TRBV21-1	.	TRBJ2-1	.	TGTGCCAGCAGCAAGGGGAGGACAGGGAATAGTGAGCAGTTCTTC	CASSKGRTGNSEQFF
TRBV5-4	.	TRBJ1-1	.	TGTGCCAGCAGCTTACCCGGGGGAGCTGAAGCTTTCTTT	CASSLPGGAEAFF
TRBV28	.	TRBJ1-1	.	TGTGCCAGCAGTCCCCCTGGGGGGTCGGCGGGCACTGAAGCTTTCTTT	CASSPPGGSAGTEAFF
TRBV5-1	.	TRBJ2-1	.	TGCGCCAGCAGCTCTACAGGGATCTCTCTGTACAATGAGCAGTTCTTC	CASSSTGISLYNEQFF
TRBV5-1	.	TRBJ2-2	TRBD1	TGCGCCAGCAGCTACCGGACAGGAGCTCACACCGGGGAGCTGTTTTTT	CASSYRTGAHTGELFF
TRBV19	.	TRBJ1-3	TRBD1	TGTGCCAGTAGGACCGGACAGGGTTCTGGAAACACCATATATTTT	CASRTGQGSGNTIYF
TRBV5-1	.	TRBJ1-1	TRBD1	TGCGCCAGCAGACCGGGACAGGGGAACACTGAAGCTTTCTTT	CASRPGQGNTEAFF
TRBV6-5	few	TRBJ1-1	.	TGTGCCAGCACCTCGCCAAAGCCACCTGAAGCTTTCTTT	CASTSPKPPEAFF
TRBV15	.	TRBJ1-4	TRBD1	TGTGCCACCAGCAGATTCGGACAGGGGGCCGGTGAAAAACTGTTTTTT	CATSRFGQGAGEKLFF
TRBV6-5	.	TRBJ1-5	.	TGTGCCAGCAGTTCCGACATGCTCAATCAGCCCCAGCATTTT	CASSSDMLNQPQHF
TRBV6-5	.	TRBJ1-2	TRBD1	TGTGCCAGCAGTTACGAAAGGGACAGCCGGAATGGCTACACCTTC	CASSYERDSRNGYTF
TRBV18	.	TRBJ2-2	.	TGTGCCAGCTCATCAGACAGGAACACCGGGGAGCTGTTTTTT	CASSSDRNTGELFF
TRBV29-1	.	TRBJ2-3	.	TGCAGCGTTCATAAGGGAGGTCGGGGTACAGATACGCAGTATTTT	CSVHKGGRGTDTQYF
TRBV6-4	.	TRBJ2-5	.	TGTGCCAGCTGGGCAGGGGAGACCCAGTACTTC	CASWAGETQYF
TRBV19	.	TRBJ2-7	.	TGTGCCAGTAGTATAGAAGCAGGTTCCTCCTACGAGCAGTACTTC	CASSIEAGSSYEQYF
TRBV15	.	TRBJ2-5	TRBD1	TGTGCCACCAGCAGAGATGGAGGGACAGGGGAAGAGACCCAGTACTTC	CATSRDGGTGEETQYF
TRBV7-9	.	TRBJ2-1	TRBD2	TGTGCCAGCAGCCCTAGCGGGGTCAGCTCCTACAATGAGCAGTTCTTC	CASSPSGVSSYNEQFF
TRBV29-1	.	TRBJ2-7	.	TGCAGCGTTGAGGGGTACAGGGAGAACGAGTACGAGCAGTACTTC	CSVEGYRENEYEQYF
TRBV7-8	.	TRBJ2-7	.	TGTGCCAGCAGCTTAGGAGTATACGAGCAGTACTTC	CASSLGVYEQYF
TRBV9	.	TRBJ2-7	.	TGTGCCAGCAGCGCCCGGGAGATTGGGTACGAGCAGTACTTC	CASSAREIGYEQYF
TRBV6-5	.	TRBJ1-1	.	TGTGCCAGCAGTTACCCCACGGGGAACACTGAAGCTTTCTTT	CASSYPTGNTEAFF
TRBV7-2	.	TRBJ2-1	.	TGTGCCAGCAGCTTCTCCCGGGATGAGCAGTTCTTC	CASSFSRDEQFF
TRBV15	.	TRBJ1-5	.	TGTGCCACCTCTCGCGGGACGAGCCCTGGACAGCCCCAGCATTTT	CATSRGTSPGQPQHF
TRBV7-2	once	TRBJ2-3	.	TGTGCCAGCAGCCTGGAGGACACAGATACGCAGTATTTT	CASSLEDTDTQYF
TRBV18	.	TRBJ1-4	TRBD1	TGTGCCAGCTCACCCAGGACCGGGACAGGGGACTGGCGTGAAAAACTGTTTTTT	CASSPRTGTGDWREKLFF
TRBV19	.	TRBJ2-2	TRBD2	TGTGCCAGTACTCAAGCGGGGGGCCACGACACCGGGGAGCTGTTTTTT	CASTQAGGHDTGELFF
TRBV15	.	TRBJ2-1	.	TGTGCCACCAGCGCGACTAGATATAATGAGCAGTTCTTC	CATSATRYNEQFF
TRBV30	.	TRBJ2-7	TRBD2	TGTGCCTGGAGTGCGGGCGGGAGCTCCTACGAGCAGTACTTC	CAWSAGGSSYEQYF
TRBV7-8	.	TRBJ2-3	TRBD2	TGTGCCAGCAGCCTTCGGACTAGCGGGACTACAGATACGCAGTATTTT	CASSLRTSGTTDTQYF
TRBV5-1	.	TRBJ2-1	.	TGCGCCAGCAGCTCGACTTTTACTGAGCAGTTCTTC	CASSSTFTEQFF